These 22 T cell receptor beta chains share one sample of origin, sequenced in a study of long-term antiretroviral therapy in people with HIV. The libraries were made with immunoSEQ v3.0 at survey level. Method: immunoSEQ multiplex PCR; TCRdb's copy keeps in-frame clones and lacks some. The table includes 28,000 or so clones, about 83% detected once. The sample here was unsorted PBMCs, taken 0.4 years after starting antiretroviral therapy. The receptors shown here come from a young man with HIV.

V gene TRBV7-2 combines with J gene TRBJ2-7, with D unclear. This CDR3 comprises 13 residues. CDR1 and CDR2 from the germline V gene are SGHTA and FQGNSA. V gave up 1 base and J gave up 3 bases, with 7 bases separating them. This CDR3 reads CASSLVSDYEQYF. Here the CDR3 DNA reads TGTGCCAGCAGCTTAGTATCAGACTACGAGCAGTACTTC.

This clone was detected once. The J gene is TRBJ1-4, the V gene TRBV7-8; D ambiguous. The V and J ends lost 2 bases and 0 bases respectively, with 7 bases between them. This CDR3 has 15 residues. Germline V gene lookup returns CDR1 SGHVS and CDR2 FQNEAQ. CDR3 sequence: CASSLIQSTNEKLFF. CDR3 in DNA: TGTGCCAGCAGCTTAATCCAGTCAACTAATGAAAAACTGTTTTTT. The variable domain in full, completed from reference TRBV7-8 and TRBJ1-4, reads GAGVSQSPRYKVAKRGQDVALRCDPISGHVSLFWYQQALGQGPEFLTYFQNEAQLDKSGLPSDRFFAERPEGSVSTLKIQRTQQEDSAVYLCASSLIQSTNEKLFFGSGTQLSVL.

The CDR3 nucleotides are TGTGCCAGCAGTGCGACTAGCGGGAGGAATAATGATGAGCAGTTCTTC. Encoded protein: CASSATSGRNNDEQFF. This chain joins TRBV6-1 and TRBJ2-1, with 13 bases fitting TRBD2. Looked up from germline, CDR1 is MNHNS and CDR2 is SASEGT. Trimming removed 4 bases from V and 8 bases from J; junction bases left unmatched: 8. This CDR3 is 16 amino acids long.

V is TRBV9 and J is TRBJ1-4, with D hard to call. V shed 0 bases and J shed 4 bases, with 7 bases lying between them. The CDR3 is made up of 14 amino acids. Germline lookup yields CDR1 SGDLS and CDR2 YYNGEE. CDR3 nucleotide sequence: TGTGCCAGCAGCGTAGACGGCTTTAATGAAAAACTGTTTTTT. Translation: CASSVDGFNEKLFF.

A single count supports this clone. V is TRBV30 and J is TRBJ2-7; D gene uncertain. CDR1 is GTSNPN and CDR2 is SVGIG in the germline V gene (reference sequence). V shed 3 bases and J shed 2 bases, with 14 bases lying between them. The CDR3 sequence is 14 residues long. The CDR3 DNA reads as TGTGCCTGGAGCCTTTTTTTCCAAGCCTACGAGCAGTACTTC. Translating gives CAWSLFFQAYEQYF.

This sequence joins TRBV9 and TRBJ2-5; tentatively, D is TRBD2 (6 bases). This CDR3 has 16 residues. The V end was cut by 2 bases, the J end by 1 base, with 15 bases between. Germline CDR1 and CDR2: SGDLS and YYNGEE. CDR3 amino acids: CASSVVPGGVQETQYF. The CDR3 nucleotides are TGTGCCAGCAGCGTCGTGCCAGGAGGGGTCCAAGAGACCCAGTACTTC. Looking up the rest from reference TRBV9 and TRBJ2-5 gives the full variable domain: DSGVTQTPKHLITATGQRVTLRCSPRSGDLSVYWYQQSLDQGLQFLIQYYNGEERAKGNILERFSAQQFPDLHSELNLSSLELGDSALYFCASSVVPGGVQETQYFGPGTRLLVL.

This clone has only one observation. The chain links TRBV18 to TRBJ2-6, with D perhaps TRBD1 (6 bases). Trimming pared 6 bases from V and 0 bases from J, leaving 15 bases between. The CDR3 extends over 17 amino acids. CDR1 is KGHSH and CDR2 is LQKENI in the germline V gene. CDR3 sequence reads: CASSYRQADSGANVLTF. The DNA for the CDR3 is TGTGCCAGCTCGTATCGACAGGCTGACTCTGGGGCCAACGTCCTGACTTTC.

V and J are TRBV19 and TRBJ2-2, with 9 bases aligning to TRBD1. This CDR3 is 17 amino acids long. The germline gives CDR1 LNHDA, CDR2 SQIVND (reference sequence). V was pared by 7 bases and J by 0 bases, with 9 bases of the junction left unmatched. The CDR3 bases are TGTGCCAGTAAAATACGGGACAGGGAATCGAACACCGGGGAGCTGTTTTTT. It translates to CASKIRDRESNTGELFF.

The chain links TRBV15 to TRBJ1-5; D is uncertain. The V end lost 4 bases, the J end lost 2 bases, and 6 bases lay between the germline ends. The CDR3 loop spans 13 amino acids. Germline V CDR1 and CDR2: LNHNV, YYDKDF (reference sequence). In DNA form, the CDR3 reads TGTGCCACCAGCAAACTGGGCAATCAGCCCCAGCATTTT. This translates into CATSKLGNQPQHF.

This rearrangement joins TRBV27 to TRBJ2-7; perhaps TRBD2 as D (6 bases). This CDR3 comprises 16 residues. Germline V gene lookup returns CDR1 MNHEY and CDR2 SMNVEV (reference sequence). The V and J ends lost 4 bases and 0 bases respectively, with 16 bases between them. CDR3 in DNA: TGTGCCAGCAGTTCCATCGGGAGAACCTACTCCTACGAGCAGTACTTC. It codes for CASSSIGRTYSYEQYF.

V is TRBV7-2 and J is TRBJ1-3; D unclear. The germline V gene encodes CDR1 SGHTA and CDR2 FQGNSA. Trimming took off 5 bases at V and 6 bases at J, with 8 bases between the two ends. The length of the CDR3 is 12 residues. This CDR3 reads CASSPVKNTIYF. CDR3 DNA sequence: TGTGCCAGCAGCCCGGTAAAAAACACCATATATTTT.

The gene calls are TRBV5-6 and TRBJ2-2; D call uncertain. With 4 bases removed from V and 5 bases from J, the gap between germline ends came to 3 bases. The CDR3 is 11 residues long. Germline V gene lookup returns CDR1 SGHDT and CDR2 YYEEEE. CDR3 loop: CASSNTGELFF. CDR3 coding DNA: TGTGCCAGCAGCAATACCGGGGAGCTGTTTTTT.

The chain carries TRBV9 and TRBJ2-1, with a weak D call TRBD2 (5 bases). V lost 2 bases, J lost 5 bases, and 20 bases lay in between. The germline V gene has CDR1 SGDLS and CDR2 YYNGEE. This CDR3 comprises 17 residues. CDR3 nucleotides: TGTGCCAGCAGCGTTCCCATGGGAGAGTGGACCGACAATGAGCAGTTCTTC. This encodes CASSVPMGEWTDNEQFF.

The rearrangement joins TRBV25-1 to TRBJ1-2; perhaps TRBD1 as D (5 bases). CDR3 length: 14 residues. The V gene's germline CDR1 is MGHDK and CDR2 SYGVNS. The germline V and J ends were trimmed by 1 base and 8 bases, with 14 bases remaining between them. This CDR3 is CASSELGSGGGYTF. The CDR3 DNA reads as TGTGCCAGCAGTGAATTAGGCAGCGGGGGAGGCTACACCTTC.

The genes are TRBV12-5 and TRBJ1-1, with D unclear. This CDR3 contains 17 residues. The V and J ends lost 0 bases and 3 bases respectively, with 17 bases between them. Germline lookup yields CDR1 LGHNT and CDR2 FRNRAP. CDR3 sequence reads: CASGLVLAVPPDTEAFF. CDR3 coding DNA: TGTGCTAGTGGTTTGGTTCTGGCCGTCCCCCCGGACACTGAAGCTTTCTTT. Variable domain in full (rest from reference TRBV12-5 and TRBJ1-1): DARVTQTPRHKVTEMGQEVTMRCQPILGHNTVFWYRQTMMQGLELLAYFRNRAPLDDSGMPKDRFSAEMPDATLATLKIQPSEPRDSAVYFCASGLVLAVPPDTEAFFGQGTRLTVV.

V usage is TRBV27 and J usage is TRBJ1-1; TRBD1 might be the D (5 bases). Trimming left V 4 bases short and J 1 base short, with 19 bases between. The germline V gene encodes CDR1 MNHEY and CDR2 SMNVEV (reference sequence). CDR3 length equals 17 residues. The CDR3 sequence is CASSSLLNRLGNTEAFF. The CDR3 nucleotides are TGTGCCAGCAGTTCTCTCCTCAACAGGTTGGGGAACACTGAAGCTTTCTTT.

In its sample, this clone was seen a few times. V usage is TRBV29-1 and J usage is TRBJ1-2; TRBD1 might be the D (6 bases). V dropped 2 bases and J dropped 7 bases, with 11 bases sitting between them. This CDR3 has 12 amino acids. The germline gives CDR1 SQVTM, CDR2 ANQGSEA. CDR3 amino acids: CSVEWGPGGYTF. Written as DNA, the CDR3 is TGCAGCGTTGAATGGGGGCCCGGTGGCTACACCTTC.

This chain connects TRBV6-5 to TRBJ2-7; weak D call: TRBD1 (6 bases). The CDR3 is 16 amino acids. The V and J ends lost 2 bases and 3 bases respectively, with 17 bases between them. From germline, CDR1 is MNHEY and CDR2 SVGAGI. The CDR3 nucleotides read TGTGCCAGCAGTTACGATAGGACAGCAACCTACTACGAGCAGTACTTC. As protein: CASSYDRTATYYEQYF.

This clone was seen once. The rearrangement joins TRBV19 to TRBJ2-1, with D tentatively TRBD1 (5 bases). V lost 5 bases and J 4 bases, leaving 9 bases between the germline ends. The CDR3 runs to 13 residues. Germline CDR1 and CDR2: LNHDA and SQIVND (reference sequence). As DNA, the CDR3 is TGTGCCAGTAGTGTGACAGTATACAATGAGCAGTTCTTC. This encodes CASSVTVYNEQFF.

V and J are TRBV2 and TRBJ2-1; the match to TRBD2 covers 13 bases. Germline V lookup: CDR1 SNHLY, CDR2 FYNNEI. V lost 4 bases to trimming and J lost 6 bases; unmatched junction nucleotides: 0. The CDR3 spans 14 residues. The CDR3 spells CASSGLAGGNEQFF. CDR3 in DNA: TGTGCCAGCAGTGGACTAGCGGGGGGCAATGAGCAGTTCTTC.

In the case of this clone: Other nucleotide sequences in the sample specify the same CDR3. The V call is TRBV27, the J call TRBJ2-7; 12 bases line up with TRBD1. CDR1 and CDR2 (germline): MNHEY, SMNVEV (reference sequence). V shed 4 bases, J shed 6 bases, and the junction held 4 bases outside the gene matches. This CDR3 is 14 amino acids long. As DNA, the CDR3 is TGTGCCAGCAGTTCCGGGACAGGGGGCGGCGAGCAGTACTTC. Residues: CASSSGTGGGEQYF.

Here the CDR3 reads CASSSLSPNYGYTF. The CDR3 DNA sequence: TGTGCCAGCAGCTCCTTATCACCTAACTATGGCTACACCTTC. This chain connects TRBV5-6 to TRBJ1-2; D is ambiguous. Germline V gene sequence: CDR1 SGHDT, CDR2 YYEEEE. There are 14 residues in the CDR3. V shed 3 bases and J shed 0 bases, with 9 bases lying between them.